This TCR beta chain was captured by sequencing in a study of cytomegalovirus exposure and HLA in healthy donors. Vbeta (60) and Jbeta (13) primers were used in the PCR. Profiling relied on immunoSEQ multiplex PCR, and the TCRdb table lists in-frame clones only, not all of them. The repertoire holds about 90,000 clones, with 60% to 80% as singletons. Germline CDR1 SGHVS, CDR2 FNYEAQ. The CDR3 is 15 amino acids. Germline trimming cut 3 bases from V and 5 bases from J; bases unmatched to any gene: 6. The source material was PBMCs. The chain combines TRBV7-6 with TRBJ2-5, with 10 bases identical to TRBD1. The origin of this receptor is a woman aged 60-70 years in good health and CMV-seropositive. The CDR3 DNA sequence: TGTGCCAGCAGCTTCCGACAGGGGGCGGGGGAGACCCAGTACTTC. Protein product: CASSFRQGAGETQYF. Supplemented by reference TRBV7-6 and TRBJ2-5, the full variable domain reads GAGVSQSPRYKVTKRGQDVALRCDPISGHVSLYWYRQALGQGPEFLTYFNYEAQQDKSGLPNDRFSAERPEGSISTLTIQRTEQRDSAMYRCASSFRQGAGETQYFGPGTRLLVL.